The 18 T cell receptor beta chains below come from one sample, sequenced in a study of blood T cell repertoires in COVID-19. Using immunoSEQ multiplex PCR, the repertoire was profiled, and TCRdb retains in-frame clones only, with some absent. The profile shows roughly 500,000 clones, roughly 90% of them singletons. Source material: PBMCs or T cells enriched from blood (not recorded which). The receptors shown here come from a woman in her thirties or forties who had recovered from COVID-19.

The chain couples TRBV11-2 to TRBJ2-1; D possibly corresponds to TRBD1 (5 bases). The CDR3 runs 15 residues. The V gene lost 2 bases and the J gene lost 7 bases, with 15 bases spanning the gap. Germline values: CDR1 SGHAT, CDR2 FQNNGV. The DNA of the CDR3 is TGTGCCAGCAGCTTAATCGGTGGGGCGCTGAATGAGCAGTTCTTC. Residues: CASSLIGGALNEQFF. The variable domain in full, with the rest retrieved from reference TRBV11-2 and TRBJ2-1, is EAGVAQSPRYKIIEKRQSVAFWCNPISGHATLYWYQQILGQGPKLLIQFQNNGVVDDSQLPKDRFSAERLKGVDSTLKIQPAKLEDSAVYLCASSLIGGALNEQFFGPGTRLTVL.

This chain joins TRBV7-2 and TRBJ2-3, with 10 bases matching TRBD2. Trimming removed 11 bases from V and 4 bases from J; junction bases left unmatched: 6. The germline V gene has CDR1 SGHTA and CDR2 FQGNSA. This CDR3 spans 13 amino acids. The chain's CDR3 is CAALAGGADTQYF. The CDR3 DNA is TGTGCCGCGTTAGCGGGAGGTGCAGATACGCAGTATTTT.

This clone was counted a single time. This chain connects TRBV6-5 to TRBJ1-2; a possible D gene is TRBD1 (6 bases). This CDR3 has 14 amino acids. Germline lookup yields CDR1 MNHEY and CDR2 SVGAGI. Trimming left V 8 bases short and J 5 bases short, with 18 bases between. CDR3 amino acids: CASSAGQPLYGYTF. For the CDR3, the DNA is TGTGCCAGCTCGGCAGGACAGCCCCTTTATGGCTACACCTTC.

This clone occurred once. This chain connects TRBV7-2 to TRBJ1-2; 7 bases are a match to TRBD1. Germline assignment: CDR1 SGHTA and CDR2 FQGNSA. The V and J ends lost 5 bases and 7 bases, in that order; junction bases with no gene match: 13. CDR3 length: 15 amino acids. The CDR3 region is CASSGSTGFGFGYTF. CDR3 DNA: TGTGCCAGCAGCGGCTCGACAGGGTTTGGCTTTGGCTACACCTTC.

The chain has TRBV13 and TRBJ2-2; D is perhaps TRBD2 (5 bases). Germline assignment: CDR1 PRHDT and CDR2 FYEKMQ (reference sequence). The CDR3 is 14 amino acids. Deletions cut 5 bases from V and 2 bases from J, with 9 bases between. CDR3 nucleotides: TGTGCCAGCAGCCGGAGGATAAACACCGGGGAGCTGTTTTTT. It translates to CASSRRINTGELFF.

CDR3 in amino acids: CASSSPRTGNTEAFF. CDR3 coding DNA: TGTGCCAGCAGTTCCCCTCGGACAGGGAACACTGAAGCTTTCTTT. This chain uses TRBV6-5 with TRBJ1-1; 7 bases align to TRBD1. Germline trimming cut 4 bases from V and 1 base from J; bases unmatched to any gene: 6. Germline lookup yields CDR1 MNHEY and CDR2 SVGAGI. The length of the CDR3 is 15 residues.

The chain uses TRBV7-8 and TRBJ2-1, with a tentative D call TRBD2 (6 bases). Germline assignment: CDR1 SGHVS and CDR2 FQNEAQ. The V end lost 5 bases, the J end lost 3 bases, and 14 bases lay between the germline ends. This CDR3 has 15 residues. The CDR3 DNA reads TGTGCCAGCAGCCTGCGGGATCCGTTCTACAATGAGCAGTTCTTC. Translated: CASSLRDPFYNEQFF.

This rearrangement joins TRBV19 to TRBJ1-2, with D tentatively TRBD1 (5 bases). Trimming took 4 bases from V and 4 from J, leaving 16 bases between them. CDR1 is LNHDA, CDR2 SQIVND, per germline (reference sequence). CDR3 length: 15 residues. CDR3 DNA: TGTGCCAGTAGTACCCAGAGGACACCCCGCTATGGCTACACCTTC. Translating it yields CASSTQRTPRYGYTF.

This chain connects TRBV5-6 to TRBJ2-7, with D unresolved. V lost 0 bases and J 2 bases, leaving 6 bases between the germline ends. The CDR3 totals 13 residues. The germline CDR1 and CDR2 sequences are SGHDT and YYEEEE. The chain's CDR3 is CASSLDSTYEQYF. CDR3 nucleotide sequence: TGTGCCAGCAGCTTGGACTCGACCTACGAGCAGTACTTC.

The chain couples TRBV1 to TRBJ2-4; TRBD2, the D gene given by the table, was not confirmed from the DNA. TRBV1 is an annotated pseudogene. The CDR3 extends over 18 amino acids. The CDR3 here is CTSSQASLAGGNKNIQYF. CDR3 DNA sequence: TGCACCAGCAGCCAAGCCTCCCTAGCGGGAGGCAACAAAAACATTCAGTACTTC.

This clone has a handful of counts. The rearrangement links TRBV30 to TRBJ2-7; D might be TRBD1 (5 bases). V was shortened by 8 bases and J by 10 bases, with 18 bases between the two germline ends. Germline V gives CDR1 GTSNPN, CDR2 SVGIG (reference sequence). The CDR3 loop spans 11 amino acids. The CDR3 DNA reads TGTGCCCACTGGAGCCAGGGTGGACAGTACTTC. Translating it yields CAHWSQGGQYF. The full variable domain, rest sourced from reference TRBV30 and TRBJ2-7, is SQTIHQWPATLVQPVGSPLSLECTVEGTSNPNLYWYRQAAGRGLQLLFYSVGIGQISSEVPQNLSASRPQDRQFILSSKKLLLSDSGFYLCAHWSQGGQYFGPGTRLTVT.

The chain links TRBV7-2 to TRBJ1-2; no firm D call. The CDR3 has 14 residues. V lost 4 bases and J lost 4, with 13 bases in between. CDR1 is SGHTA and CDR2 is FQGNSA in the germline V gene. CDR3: CASSSSRTGYGYTF. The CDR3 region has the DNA TGTGCCAGCAGCTCGTCTAGGACTGGCTATGGCTACACCTTC.

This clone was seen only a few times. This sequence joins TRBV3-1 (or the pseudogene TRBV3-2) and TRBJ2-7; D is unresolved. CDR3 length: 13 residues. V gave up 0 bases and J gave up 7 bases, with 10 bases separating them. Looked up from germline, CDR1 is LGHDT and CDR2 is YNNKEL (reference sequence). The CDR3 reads CASSQDLTYEQYF. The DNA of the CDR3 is TGTGCCAGCAGCCAAGACCTAACTTATGAGCAGTACTTC.

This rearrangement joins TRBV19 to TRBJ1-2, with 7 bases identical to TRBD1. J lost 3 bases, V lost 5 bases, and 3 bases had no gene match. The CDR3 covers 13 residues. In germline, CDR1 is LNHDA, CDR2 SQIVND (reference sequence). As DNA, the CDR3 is TGTGCCAGTAGTGTCGACAGGGACTATGGCTACACCTTC. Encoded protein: CASSVDRDYGYTF.

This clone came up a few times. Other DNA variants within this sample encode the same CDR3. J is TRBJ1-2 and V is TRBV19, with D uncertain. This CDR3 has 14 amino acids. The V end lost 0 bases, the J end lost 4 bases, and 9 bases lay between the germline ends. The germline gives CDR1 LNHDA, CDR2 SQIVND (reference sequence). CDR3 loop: CASSIDRGLYGYTF. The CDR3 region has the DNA TGTGCCAGTAGTATAGATCGTGGACTCTATGGCTACACCTTC.

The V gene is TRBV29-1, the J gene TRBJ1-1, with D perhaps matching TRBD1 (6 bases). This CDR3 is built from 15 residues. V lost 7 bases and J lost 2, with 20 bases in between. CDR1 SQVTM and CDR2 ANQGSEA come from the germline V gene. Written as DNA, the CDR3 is TGCAGCGGTGTTTCTACCGGGACACTAAACACTGAAGCTTTCTTT. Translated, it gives CSGVSTGTLNTEAFF.

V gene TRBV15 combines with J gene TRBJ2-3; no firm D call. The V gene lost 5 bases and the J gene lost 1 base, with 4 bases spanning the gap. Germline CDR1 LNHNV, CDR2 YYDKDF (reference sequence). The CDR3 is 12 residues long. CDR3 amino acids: CATSRGTDTQYF. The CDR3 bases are TGTGCCACCAGCCGGGGCACAGATACGCAGTATTTT.

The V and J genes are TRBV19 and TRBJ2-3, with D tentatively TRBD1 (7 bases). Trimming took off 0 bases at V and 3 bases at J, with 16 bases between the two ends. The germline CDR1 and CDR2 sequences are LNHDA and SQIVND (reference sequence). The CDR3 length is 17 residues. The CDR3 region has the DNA TGTGCCAGTAGTATAGATCGGGGACTCAGGGGGACAGATACGCAGTATTTT. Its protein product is CASSIDRGLRGTDTQYF.